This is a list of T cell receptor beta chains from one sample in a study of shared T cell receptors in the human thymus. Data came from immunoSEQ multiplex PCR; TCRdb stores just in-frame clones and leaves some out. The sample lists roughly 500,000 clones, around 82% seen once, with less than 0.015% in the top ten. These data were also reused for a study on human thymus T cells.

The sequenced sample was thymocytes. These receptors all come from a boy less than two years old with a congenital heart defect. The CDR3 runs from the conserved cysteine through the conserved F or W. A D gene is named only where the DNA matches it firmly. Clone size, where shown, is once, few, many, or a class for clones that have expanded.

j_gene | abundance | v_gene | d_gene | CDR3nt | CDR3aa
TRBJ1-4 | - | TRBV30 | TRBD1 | TGTGCCTGGAGCGCCAGGACAGGGGGCAGGGAAAAACTGTTTTTT | CAWSARTGGREKLFF
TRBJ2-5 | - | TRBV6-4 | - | TGTGCCAGCAGTGACCGGGAGACAGACCAAGAGACCCAGTACTTC | CASSDRETDQETQYF
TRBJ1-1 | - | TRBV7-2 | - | TGTGCCAGCAGCTTAGCGCTGGGGGCCCCGAACACTGAAGCTTTCTTT | CASSLALGAPNTEAFF
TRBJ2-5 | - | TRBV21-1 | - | TGTGCCAGCAGCCTCGACGGGGGAACGATTCAAGAGACCCAGTACTTC | CASSLDGGTIQETQYF
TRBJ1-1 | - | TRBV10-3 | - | TGTGCCATCAGCTCATTCCTTCAGGCCACTGAAGCTTTCTTT | CAISSFLQATEAFF
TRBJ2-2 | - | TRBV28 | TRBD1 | TGTGCCGGACAGACAGGGCCGACCGGGGAGCTGTTTTTT | CAGQTGPTGELFF
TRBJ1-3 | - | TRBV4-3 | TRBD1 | TGCGCCAGCAGCCAAGAAATGGTGCCAACAGGGGGCGCCTCTGGAAACACCATATATTTT | CASSQEMVPTGGASGNTIYF
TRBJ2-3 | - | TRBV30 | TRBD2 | TGTGCCTCCCAAAGAAATGGGACTAGCGGCACAGATACGCAGTATTTT | CASQRNGTSGTDTQYF
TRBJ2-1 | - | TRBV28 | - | TGTGCCAGCAGTACTTACAATGAGCAGTTCTTC | CASSTYNEQFF
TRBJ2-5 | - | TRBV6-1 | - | TGTGCCAGCAGTGTAGGAGTCCGACTCTCCCAAGAGACCCAGTACTTC | CASSVGVRLSQETQYF
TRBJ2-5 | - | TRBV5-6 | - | TGTGCCAGCAGCCTAGGAGTGCCCCCACCCCAAGAGACCCAGTACTTC | CASSLGVPPPQETQYF
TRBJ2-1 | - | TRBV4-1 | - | TGCGCCAGCACGAAGGGAGGCAATGAGCAGTTCTTC | CASTKGGNEQFF
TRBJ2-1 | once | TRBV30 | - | TGTGCCTGGATCGCACGGGGCGGGAATGCCTACAATGAGCAGTTCTTC | CAWIARGGNAYNEQFF
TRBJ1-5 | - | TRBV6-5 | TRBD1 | TGTGCCAGCAGCGAGACAGGGGGCGGTCAGCCCCAGCATTTT | CASSETGGGQPQHF
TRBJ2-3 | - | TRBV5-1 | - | TGCGCCAGCAGAGGGGGGGGAATCGCAGATACGCAGTATTTT | CASRGGGIADTQYF
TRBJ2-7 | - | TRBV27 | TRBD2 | TGTGCCAGCAGGGGAGGGTCTATCGAGCAGTACTTC | CASRGGSIEQYF
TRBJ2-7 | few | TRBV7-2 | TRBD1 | TGTGCCAGCAGCCTCAGGACAGGGCGCAGTTGGGCCTACGAGCAGTACTTC | CASSLRTGRSWAYEQYF
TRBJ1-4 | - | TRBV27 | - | TGTGCCAGCTCCTTGGGGGAGGCTAATGAAAAACTGTTTTTT | CASSLGEANEKLFF
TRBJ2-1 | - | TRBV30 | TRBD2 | TGTGCCTGGAGTGTATTGAGCGGGAGGGCCGCTGAGCAGTTCTTC | CAWSVLSGRAAEQFF
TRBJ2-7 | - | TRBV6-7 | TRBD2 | TGTGCCAGCAACCCCGGACTAGCGGGAGTCCCCGAGCAGTACTTC | CASNPGLAGVPEQYF
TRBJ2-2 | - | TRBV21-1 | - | TGTGCCAGCAGCACGGCGGGCCCGAACACCGGGGAGCTGTTTTTT | CASSTAGPNTGELFF
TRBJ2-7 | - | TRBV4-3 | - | TGCGCCAGCAGCCCAAGCCTGTCCCCGGCGGGGTACGAGCAGTACTTC | CASSPSLSPAGYEQYF
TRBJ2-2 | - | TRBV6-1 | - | TGTGCCAGCAGTGAATTAGGACAGAGGACCGGGGAGCTGTTTTTT | CASSELGQRTGELFF
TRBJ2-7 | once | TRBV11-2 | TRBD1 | TGTGCCAGCAGCTTAGAGGTTGGGACAGAACTCTACGAGCAGTACTTC | CASSLEVGTELYEQYF
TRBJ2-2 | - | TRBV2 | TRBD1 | TGTGCCAGCAGTAGACAGGGGCTCACTCGCACCGGGGAGCTGTTTTTT | CASSRQGLTRTGELFF
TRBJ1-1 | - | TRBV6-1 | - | TGTGCCAGCAGAGGGAGAGGGAACACTGAAGCTTTCTTT | CASRGRGNTEAFF
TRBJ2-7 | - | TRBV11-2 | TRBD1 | TGTGCCAGCAGCTTGAGGACCGGACAGGGATCACCCTACGAGCAGTACTTC | CASSLRTGQGSPYEQYF
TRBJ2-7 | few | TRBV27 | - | TGTGCCAGCAGTTCCCTCTACGAGCAGTACTTC | CASSSLYEQYF
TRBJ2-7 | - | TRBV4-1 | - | TGCGCCAGCAATCACGGGTTCGGGAGTCCCAACGAGCAGTACTTC | CASNHGFGSPNEQYF
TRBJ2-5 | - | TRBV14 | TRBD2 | TGTGCCAGCAGCCAAGTACTGTCGGCGGGAGACCCGAGCGGGGGAGAGACCCAGTACTTC | CASSQVLSAGDPSGGETQYF
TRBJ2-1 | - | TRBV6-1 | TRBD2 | TGTGCCAGCAGTGACGGCTATCGGCGGGAGGGCCCATACAATGAGCAGTTCTTC | CASSDGYRREGPYNEQFF
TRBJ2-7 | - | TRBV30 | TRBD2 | TGTGCCTGGAGTGTACCGGCGGGAGGGCCGGGAGAGCAGTACTTC | CAWSVPAGGPGEQYF
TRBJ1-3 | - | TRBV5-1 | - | TGCGCCAGCAGCGCCCACCCCCGGGACAAATCTGGAAACACCATATATTTT | CASSAHPRDKSGNTIYF
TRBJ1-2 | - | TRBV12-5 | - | TGTGCTAGTGGTTTGGTGGGACCCCGGGGGACGGTCTATGGCTACACCTTC | CASGLVGPRGTVYGYTF
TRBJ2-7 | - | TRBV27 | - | TGTGCCAGCAGAGCCAAATGGGACACGGGTGTCTACGAGCAGTACTTC | CASRAKWDTGVYEQYF
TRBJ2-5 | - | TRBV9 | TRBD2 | TGTGCCAGCAGCCCCCCGGGCGGACTAGCGGGGTCCGGGGAGACCCAGTACTTC | CASSPPGGLAGSGETQYF